Listed below are T cell receptor beta chains from one sample, sequenced in a study of blood T cell repertoires in COVID-19. Generated by immunoSEQ multiplex PCR, the TCRdb table keeps only in-frame clones and is missing some. Among about 410,000 clones listed, around 92% were seen once. Sequenced material: PBMCs or T cells enriched from blood (not recorded which). The receptors originated from a woman between 25 and 40 years old who had recovered from COVID-19. Each CDR3 is given with its conserved first and last residue. Each record gives: J gene, D gene, V gene, clone size, CDR3 DNA, CDR3 protein. D genes are given only for firm matches. Not every row has a clone size; where given, it reads once, few, many or a size class.

>TRBJ1-5|-|TRBV30|-
TGTGCCTGGACAGGAGGAGGCAATCAGCCCCAGCATTTT
CAWTGGGNQPQHF
>TRBJ2-7|TRBD1|TRBV28|many
TGTGCCAGCAGTTTCTCCGGGACAGGGCCCTACGAGCAGTACTTC
CASSFSGTGPYEQYF
>TRBJ1-3|-|TRBV12-3/TRBV12-4|-
TGTGCCAGCAGTTTAATCCGGGGAAACACCATATATTTT
CASSLIRGNTIYF
>TRBJ1-1|TRBD1|TRBV28|-
TGTGCCAGCAGTTCGCCGAGGACAGGGAACACTGAAGCTTTCTTT
CASSSPRTGNTEAFF
>TRBJ1-5|TRBD1|TRBV28|-
TGTGCCAGCAGTTCCATCCGAACGGACAGGGGAGGCTATAGCAATCAGCCCCAGCATTTT
CASSSIRTDRGGYSNQPQHF
>TRBJ1-4|-|TRBV7-2|-
TGTGCCAGCAGCTTGGGGGGATTGGGTGAAAAACTGTTTTTT
CASSLGGLGEKLFF
>TRBJ1-4|TRBD1|TRBV25-1|-
TGTGCCAGCACTAGACAGGGGGTCGAAAAACTGTTTTTT
CASTRQGVEKLFF
>TRBJ2-1|-|TRBV12-1|-
TGTGCCAGCAGCTTTGTAGCAGAACCCTACAATGAGCAGTTCTTC
CASSFVAEPYNEQFF
>TRBJ1-3|-|TRBV28|once
TGTGCCACCACGGAGGGGACTCCCCTCAACACCATATATTTT
CATTEGTPLNTIYF
>TRBJ2-1|TRBD1|TRBV5-1|-
TGCGCCAGCAGCCGGGACAGGGGAGGCGAGCAGTTCTTC
CASSRDRGGEQFF
>TRBJ2-5|-|TRBV19|-
TGTGCCAGTAGTATTCTCGTTCAAGAGACCCAGTACTTC
CASSILVQETQYF
>TRBJ2-7|-|TRBV2|-
TGTGCCAGCAGTTCGTCGAGTCTCAGGGCATCCTACGAGCAGTACTTC
CASSSSSLRASYEQYF
>TRBJ2-1|TRBD2|TRBV7-8|-
TGTGCCAGCAGCTTAGTGGCTAGCGGGGGGGCCGAGTTCTTC
CASSLVASGGAEFF
>TRBJ1-3|-|TRBV5-1|-
TGCGCCAGCAGCTTGGCAGGCAGGGACTCTGGAAACACCATATATTTT
CASSLAGRDSGNTIYF
>TRBJ2-7|TRBD1|TRBV27|-
TGTGCCAGCAGCGGACAGGGAAGCTACGAGCAGTACTTC
CASSGQGSYEQYF
>TRBJ1-2|TRBD1|TRBV27|-
TGTGCCAGCAGTTCCCCTATGACAGGGAATCATGGCTACACCTTC
CASSSPMTGNHGYTF
>TRBJ1-4|-|TRBV29-1|few
TGCAGCGCAGGCCGGGACATTGGAGAAAAACTGTTTTTT
CSAGRDIGEKLFF
>TRBJ1-2|-|TRBV12-3/TRBV12-4|-
TGTGCCAGCAGGAGAACCAGGGCCAGCTACACCTTC
CASRRTRASYTF
>TRBJ1-3|-|TRBV5-6|-
TGTGCCAGCAGCTTGGTGGCACAGGATTACAACTCTGGAAACACCATATATTTT
CASSLVAQDYNSGNTIYF
>TRBJ1-5|TRBD1|TRBV9|-
TGTGCCAGCAAAACAGGGGACGCAAATAGCAATCAGCCCCAGCATTTT
CASKTGDANSNQPQHF
>TRBJ2-5|-|TRBV6-2/TRBV6-3|-
TGTGCCAGCAGTTATGCGCGCGAGACCCAGTACTTC
CASSYARETQYF
>TRBJ1-2|-|TRBV5-6|-
TGTGCCAGCAGCCCCCGCGGACACGGGTACTATGGCTACACCTTC
CASSPRGHGYYGYTF
>TRBJ1-6|TRBD1|TRBV30|-
TGTGCCTGGAGCGCGGACAGGGTAGGATCACCCCTCCACTTT
CAWSADRVGSPLHF
>TRBJ1-6|TRBD1|TRBV19|-
TGTGCCAGTAGTATCATACCGGGACAGGGCCAAGGTGTGGCACCCCTCCACTTT
CASSIIPGQGQGVAPLHF
>TRBJ2-3|-|TRBV7-2|-
TGTGCCAGCAGCTTAGCGGAGGGGCAAGGCACAGATACGCAGTATTTT
CASSLAEGQGTDTQYF
>TRBJ2-7|-|TRBV28|-
TGTGCCAGCAAAGGGGGTCTTTTCGGGCAGTACTTC
CASKGGLFGQYF
>TRBJ1-5|-|TRBV4-1|-
TGCGCCAGCAGCCAAGAGTCCGGACGGGGGGATCAGCCCCAGCATTTT
CASSQESGRGDQPQHF
>TRBJ1-1|-|TRBV2|-
TGTGCCAGCAGTGGTAGGACAATTACGGCTGAAGCTTTCTTT
CASSGRTITAEAFF
>TRBJ1-4|-|TRBV9|-
TGTGCCAGCAGCGCCAGGCCAACTCCTGAAAAACTGTTTTTT
CASSARPTPEKLFF
>TRBJ1-1|-|TRBV5-1|-
TGCGCCAGCAGCCAGCCGGGGGGATTCCCCACTGAAGCTTTCTTT
CASSQPGGFPTEAFF
>TRBJ1-6|-|TRBV3-1/TRBV3-2|-
TGTGCCAGCAGCCGTAACAGCGGGCGTGGGTCACCCCTCCACTTT
CASSRNSGRGSPLHF
>TRBJ2-5|TRBD1|TRBV2|-
TGTGCCAGCAGTGAATTAGGGGGCCTAGAGACCCAGTACTTC
CASSELGGLETQYF
>TRBJ1-5|-|TRBV4-1|-
TGCGCCAGCAGCCAAGAAGGGGGACCATATAGCAATCAGCCCCAGCATTTT
CASSQEGGPYSNQPQHF
>TRBJ2-3|-|TRBV9|once
TGTGCCAGCAGCCCTCCTTCCCCTAGCACAGATACGCAGTATTTT
CASSPPSPSTDTQYF
>TRBJ2-1|TRBD2|TRBV6-5|-
TGTGCCAGCAGTTTACTAGCGGGGGGGCCGACGAAGCAGTTCTTC
CASSLLAGGPTKQFF
>TRBJ1-1|-|TRBV9|-
TGTGCCAGCAGCGTATGGGGAGGGACTGAAGCTTTCTTT
CASSVWGGTEAFF
>TRBJ2-1|-|TRBV19|few
TGTGCCAGTAGTCCCGACAGGATTTACAATGAGCAGTTCTTC
CASSPDRIYNEQFF
>TRBJ2-7|TRBD1|TRBV9|-
TGTGCCAGCAGCGCGGGTACCGGGACAGGGAGGAACTACGAGCAGTACTTC
CASSAGTGTGRNYEQYF
>TRBJ1-1|-|TRBV18|-
TGTGCCAGCTCACCCCGACAGTCAGTGAACACTGAAGCTTTCTTT
CASSPRQSVNTEAFF
>TRBJ2-5|TRBD2|TRBV5-1|-
TGCGCCAGCAGCCCCCCCCCACTAGCGGGTGCCCAAGAGACCCAGTACTTC
CASSPPPLAGAQETQYF
>TRBJ2-1|TRBD1|TRBV6-6|-
TGTGCCAGCAGTTATGGGACAGGGGGTAGGGTCGGTGAGCAGTTCTTC
CASSYGTGGRVGEQFF
>TRBJ2-1|-|TRBV29-1|-
TGCAGCGTTGAAGTGAGGGTAAGCGTCAATGAGCAGTTCTTC
CSVEVRVSVNEQFF
>TRBJ2-1|TRBD2|TRBV11-1|-
TGTGCCAGCAGCTTAGCTAGCGGGGGGGTCAATGAGCAGTTCTTC
CASSLASGGVNEQFF
>TRBJ2-7|-|TRBV7-9|once
TGTGCCAGCAGCTTAAACGAGGGATTATCCTTCGAGCAGTACTTC
CASSLNEGLSFEQYF
>TRBJ2-6|-|TRBV28|-
TGTGCCAGCAGTTTACCGGGGTCTGGGGCCAACGTCCTGACTTTC
CASSLPGSGANVLTF
>TRBJ2-1|-|TRBV5-1|once
TGCGCCAGCAGCCTGACTGACAATGAGCAGTTCTTC
CASSLTDNEQFF
>TRBJ2-6|TRBD2|TRBV3-1/TRBV3-2|-
TGTGCCAGCAGCCAAGTTGCGGGGGGGCTCTCCGGGGCCAACGTCCTGACTTTC
CASSQVAGGLSGANVLTF
>TRBJ2-5|TRBD2|TRBV9|-
TGTGCCAGCAGCGGGACTAGCGGGGTGCAAGAGACCCAGTACTTC
CASSGTSGVQETQYF
>TRBJ1-2|-|TRBV6-2/TRBV6-3|-
TGTGCCAGCAGTCCCCGACAGGACTGGGACTATGGCTACACCTTC
CASSPRQDWDYGYTF
>TRBJ1-4|-|TRBV19|-
TGTGCCAGTAGTGAGACAATAAACGAAAAACTGTTTTTT
CASSETINEKLFF
>TRBJ1-2|TRBD1|TRBV6-2/TRBV6-3|-
TGTGCCAGCAGCCCGACAGGGACCTATGGCTACACCTTC
CASSPTGTYGYTF
>TRBJ1-2|TRBD1|TRBV5-1|-
TGCGCCAGCAGCCTGGAGGGACAGGGCTCCCGCTATAGGGGCTACACCTTC
CASSLEGQGSRYRGYTF
>TRBJ1-2|TRBD1|TRBV9|-
TGTGCCAGCAGCGCCCCCGTTTTTGGGACAGGAAATTATGGCTACACCTTC
CASSAPVFGTGNYGYTF
>TRBJ1-5|TRBD1|TRBV27|-
TGTGCCAGCAGTCCCGAGACAGGGACGAATCAGCCCCAGCATTTT
CASSPETGTNQPQHF
>TRBJ2-3|-|TRBV29-1|-
TGCAGCGTTGAAAAAATAACAGAAGTGAAGGACACAGATACGCAGTATTTT
CSVEKITEVKDTDTQYF